This TCR beta chain was found in a study of T cell responses to AZD1222 COVID-19 vaccine. Clones were read by immunoSEQ multiplex PCR, and TCRdb kept only the in-frame ones, dropping some. The sample records around 69,000 clones, around nine tenths being singletons. Trimming left V 4 bases short and J 6 bases short, with 12 bases between. The CDR3 has 14 residues. CDR1 is WNHNN, CDR2 SYGVQD, per germline (reference sequence). J is TRBJ2-2 and V is TRBV10-1, with D possibly TRBD1 on 5 matching bases. The sample in question was peripheral blood, obtained on day 0 of AZD1222 vaccination. The source is an adult in good health. The CDR3, as DNA: TGCGCCAGCAGTGCTGAGCAGGGCGCCGGGGAGCTGTTTTTT. Translation: CASSAEQGAGELFF.